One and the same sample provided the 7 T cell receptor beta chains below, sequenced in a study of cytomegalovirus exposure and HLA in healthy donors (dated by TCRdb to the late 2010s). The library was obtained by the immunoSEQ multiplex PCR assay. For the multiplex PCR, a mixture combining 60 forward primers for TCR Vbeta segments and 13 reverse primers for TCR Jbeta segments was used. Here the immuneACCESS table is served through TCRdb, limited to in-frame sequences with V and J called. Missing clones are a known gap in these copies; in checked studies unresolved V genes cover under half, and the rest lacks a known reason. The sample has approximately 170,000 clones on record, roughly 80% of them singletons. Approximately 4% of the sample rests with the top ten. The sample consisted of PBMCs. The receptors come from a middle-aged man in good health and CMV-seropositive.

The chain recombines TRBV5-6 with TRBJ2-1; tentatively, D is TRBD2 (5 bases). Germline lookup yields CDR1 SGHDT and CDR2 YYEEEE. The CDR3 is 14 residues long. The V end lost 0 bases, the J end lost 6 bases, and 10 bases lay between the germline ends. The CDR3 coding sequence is TGTGCCAGCAGCTTGGGGGCGGGCCCCAATGAGCAGTTCTTC. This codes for CASSLGAGPNEQFF.

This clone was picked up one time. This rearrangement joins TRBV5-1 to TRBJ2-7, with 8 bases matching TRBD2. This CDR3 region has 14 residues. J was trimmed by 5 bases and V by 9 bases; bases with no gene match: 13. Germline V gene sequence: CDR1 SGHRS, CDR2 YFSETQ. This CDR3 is CATKVGTRGHEQYF. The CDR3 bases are TGCGCCACCAAAGTGGGGACTAGGGGCCACGAGCAGTACTTC.

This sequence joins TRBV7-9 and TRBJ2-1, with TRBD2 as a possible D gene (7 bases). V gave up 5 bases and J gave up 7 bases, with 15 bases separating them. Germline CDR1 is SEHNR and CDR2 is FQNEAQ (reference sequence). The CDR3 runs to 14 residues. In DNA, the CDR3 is TGTGCCAGCAGCCCAAGGGGGGGGAGGAATGAGCAGTTCTTC. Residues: CASSPRGGRNEQFF.

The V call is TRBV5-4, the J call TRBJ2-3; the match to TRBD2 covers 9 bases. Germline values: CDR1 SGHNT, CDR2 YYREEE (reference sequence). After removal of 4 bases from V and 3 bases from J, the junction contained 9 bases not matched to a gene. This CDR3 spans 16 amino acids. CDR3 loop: CASSRAGLARTDTQYF. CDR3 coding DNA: TGTGCCAGCAGCCGAGCAGGACTAGCGAGGACAGATACGCAGTATTTT.

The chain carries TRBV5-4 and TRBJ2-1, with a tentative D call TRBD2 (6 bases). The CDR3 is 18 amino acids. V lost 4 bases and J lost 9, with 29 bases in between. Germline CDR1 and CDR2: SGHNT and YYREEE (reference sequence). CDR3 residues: CASSHYTRGSSRGGEQFF. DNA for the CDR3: TGTGCCAGCAGCCACTATACGCGGGGCAGTAGTAGGGGCGGTGAGCAGTTCTTC.

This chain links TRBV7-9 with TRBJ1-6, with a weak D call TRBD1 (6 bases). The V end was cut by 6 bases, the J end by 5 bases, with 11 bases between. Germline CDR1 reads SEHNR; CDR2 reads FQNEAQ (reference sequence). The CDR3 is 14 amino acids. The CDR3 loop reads CASRSGQHNSPLHF. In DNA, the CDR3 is TGTGCCAGCAGATCGGGACAACATAATTCACCCCTCCACTTT. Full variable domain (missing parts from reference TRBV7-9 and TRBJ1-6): DTGVSQNPRHKITKRGQNVTFRCDPISEHNRLYWYRQTLGQGPEFLTYFQNEAQLEKSRLLSDRFSAERPKGSFSTLEIQRTEQGDSAMYLCASRSGQHNSPLHFGNGTRLTVT.

CDR3 sequence reads: CASSYQTGLANEKLFF. CDR3 in DNA: TGCGCCAGCAGCTACCAGACAGGGCTGGCTAATGAAAAACTGTTTTTT. The chain links TRBV5-1 to TRBJ1-4; 7 positions match TRBD1. This CDR3 has 16 residues. With V trimmed by 3 bases and J by 3 bases, 8 bases remained unmatched. From germline, CDR1 is SGHRS and CDR2 YFSETQ.